This T cell receptor beta chain was sequenced in a study of sequential checkpoint blockade in melanoma. About the study: DNA from around 87 pretreatment tumor samples underwent TCRβ immunosequencing.

Trimming shortened V by 5 bases and J by 1 base, and 15 bases separated the two germline ends. CDR3 size: 15 residues. Germline V CDR1 and CDR2: SGHRS, YFSETQ. The treatment denotes: randomized to nivolumab then ipilimumab (arm A) or the reverse (arm B). Using immunoSEQ multiplex PCR, the repertoire was profiled, and TCRdb retains in-frame clones only, with some absent. The table shows 4,000 to 5,000 clones, with roughly 36% occurring only once. This TCR was recovered from a human donor with melanoma. The sequencing here drew on tumor tissue (inferred from file names), taken from a patient given nivolumab and ipilimumab in sequence. This chain joins TRBV5-1 and TRBJ1-1; D is possibly TRBD1 (5 bases). CDR3 region: CASRGVTGQNTEAFF. The CDR3 nucleotides are TGCGCCAGCAGGGGGGTTACTGGACAGAACACTGAAGCTTTCTTT.